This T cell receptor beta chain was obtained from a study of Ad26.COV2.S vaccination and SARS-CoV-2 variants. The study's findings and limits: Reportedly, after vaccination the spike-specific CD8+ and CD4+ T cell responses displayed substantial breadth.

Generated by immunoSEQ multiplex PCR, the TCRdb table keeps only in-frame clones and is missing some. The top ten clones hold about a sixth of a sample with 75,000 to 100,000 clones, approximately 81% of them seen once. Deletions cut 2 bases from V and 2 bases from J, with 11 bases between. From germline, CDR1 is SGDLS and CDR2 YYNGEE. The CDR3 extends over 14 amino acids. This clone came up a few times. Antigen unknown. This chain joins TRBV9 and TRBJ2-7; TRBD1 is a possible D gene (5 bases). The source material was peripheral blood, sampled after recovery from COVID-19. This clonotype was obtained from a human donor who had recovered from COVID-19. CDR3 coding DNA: TGTGCCAGCAGCGTCACCGACAGACCCTACGAGCAGTACTTC. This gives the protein CASSVTDRPYEQYF.